The 9 T cell receptor beta chains listed next were all sequenced from one sample in a study of graft-versus-host responses after intestinal transplantation. Which antigens these TCRs recognize remains unknown. Generated by immunoSEQ multiplex PCR, the TCRdb table keeps only in-frame clones and is missing some. The sample lists about 59,000 clones, 94% occurring once. The input for sequencing was unstimulated CD4+ T cells sorted from spleen or lymph node cells, taken before transplant. The receptors stem from a human donor who was the organ donor for an intestinal transplant.

V is TRBV28 and J is TRBJ1-3; TRBD1 aligns across 11 bases. CDR3 size: 15 residues. Germline lookup yields CDR1 MDHEN and CDR2 SYDVKM. Germline trimming cut 6 bases from V and 11 bases from J; bases unmatched to any gene: 12. Here the CDR3 reads CASSQRTGGLEPIYF. The CDR3 DNA sequence: TGTGCCAGCAGCCAGAGGACAGGGGGCCTCGAGCCCATATATTTT.

V is TRBV6-1 and J is TRBJ1-5; D remains ambiguous. The CDR3 is made up of 16 amino acids. V was pared by 2 bases and J by 6 bases, with 17 bases between. Germline CDR1 is MNHNS and CDR2 is SASEGT. The CDR3 DNA is TGTGCCAGCAGTGAATCGTGGCAGACGGTGGGTCAGCCCCAGCATTTT. Translation gives CASSESWQTVGQPQHF.

J is TRBJ1-6 and V is TRBV11-2; TRBD1 is a possible D gene (6 bases). The CDR3 is 15 residues long. CDR1 is SGHAT and CDR2 is FQNNGV in the germline V gene. V dropped 0 bases and J dropped 5 bases, with 8 bases sitting between them. DNA for the CDR3: TGTGCCAGCAGCTTAGAAACAGGGAATAATTCACCCCTCCACTTT. Protein sequence: CASSLETGNNSPLHF.

The chain couples TRBV6-6 to TRBJ1-6, with D possibly being TRBD1 (6 bases). Germline V gene data show CDR1 as MNHNY and CDR2 as SVGAGI (reference sequence). The CDR3 extends over 16 amino acids. The V and J ends lost 4 bases and 2 bases respectively, with 12 bases between them. CDR3 DNA sequence: TGTGCCAGCAGTTCCCTTACAGGGCCCTATAATTCACCCCTCCACTTT. Translation: CASSSLTGPYNSPLHF.

CDR3 nucleotide sequence: TGTGCCAGCAGCCTGGGACAGAGCTCCTACAATGAGCAGTTCTTC. It translates to CASSLGQSSYNEQFF. V usage is TRBV6-6 and J usage is TRBJ2-1, with 7 bases lining up with TRBD1. The germline V gene has CDR1 MNHNY and CDR2 SVGAGI (reference sequence). With 6 bases clipped from V and 0 bases from J, the junction kept 5 bases outside the gene matches. This CDR3 is 15 amino acids long.

V is TRBV7-2 and J is TRBJ2-7, with no clear D. CDR1 and CDR2 (germline): SGHTA, FQGNSA. The CDR3 contains 13 residues. V lost 5 bases, J lost 6 bases, and 14 bases lay in between. CDR3 sequence (DNA): TGTGCCAGCAGCCTGTCCTGGGTTGGCGAGCAGTACTTC. Amino acid sequence: CASSLSWVGEQYF.

V usage is TRBV4-1 and J usage is TRBJ1-4, with D perhaps matching TRBD1 (6 bases). V shed 0 bases and J shed 8 bases, with 16 bases lying between them. Germline V gene sequence: CDR1 MGHRA, CDR2 YSYEKL. There are 16 residues in the CDR3. The CDR3 region has the DNA TGCGCCAGCAGCCAAGAGGGGGGGCTTTTAAAGGAAAAACTGTTTTTT. It encodes CASSQEGGLLKEKLFF.

V usage is TRBV12-5 and J usage is TRBJ1-2, with 11 bases matching TRBD1. Germline trimming cut 0 bases from V and 3 bases from J; bases unmatched to any gene: 12. In germline, CDR1 is LGHNT, CDR2 FRNRAP. The CDR3 spans 19 residues. DNA of the CDR3: TGTGCTAGTGGTTTGGTTCCAGGACAGGGGGCTCCCAATTACTATGGCTACACCTTC. Protein sequence: CASGLVPGQGAPNYYGYTF.

This rearrangement joins TRBV5-1 to TRBJ1-2; 7 bases match TRBD1. Germline V gene lookup returns CDR1 SGHRS and CDR2 YFSETQ. Germline trimming cut 4 bases from V and 4 bases from J; bases unmatched to any gene: 7. The CDR3 totals 14 residues. CDR3 bases: TGCGCCAGCAGCGTCCGGGACAGAGGCTATGGCTACACCTTC. As protein: CASSVRDRGYGYTF.